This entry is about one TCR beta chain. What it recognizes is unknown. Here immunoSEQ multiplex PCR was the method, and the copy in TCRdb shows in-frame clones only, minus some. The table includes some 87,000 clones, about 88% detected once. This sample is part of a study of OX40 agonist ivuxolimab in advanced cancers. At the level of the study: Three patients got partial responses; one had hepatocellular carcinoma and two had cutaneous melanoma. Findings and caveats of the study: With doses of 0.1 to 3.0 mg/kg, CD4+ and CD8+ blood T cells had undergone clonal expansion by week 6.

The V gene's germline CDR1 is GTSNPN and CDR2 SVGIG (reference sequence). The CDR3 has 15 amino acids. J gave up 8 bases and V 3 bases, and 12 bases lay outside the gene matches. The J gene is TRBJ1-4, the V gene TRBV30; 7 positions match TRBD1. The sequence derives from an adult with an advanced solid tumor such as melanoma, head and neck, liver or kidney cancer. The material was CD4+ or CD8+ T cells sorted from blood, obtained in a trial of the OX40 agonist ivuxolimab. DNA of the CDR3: TGTGCCTGGAGGACACAGGGGCGCGGAGCGGAAAAACTGTTTTTT. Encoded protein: CAWRTQGRGAEKLFF.